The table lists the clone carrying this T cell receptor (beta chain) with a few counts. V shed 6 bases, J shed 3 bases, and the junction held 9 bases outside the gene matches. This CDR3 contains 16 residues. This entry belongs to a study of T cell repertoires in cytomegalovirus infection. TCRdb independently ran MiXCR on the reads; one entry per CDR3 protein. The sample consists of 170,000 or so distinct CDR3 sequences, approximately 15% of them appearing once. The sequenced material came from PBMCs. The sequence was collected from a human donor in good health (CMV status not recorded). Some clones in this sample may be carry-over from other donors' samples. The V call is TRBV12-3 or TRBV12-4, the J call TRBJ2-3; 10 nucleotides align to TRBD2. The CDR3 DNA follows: TGTGCCAGCAGGACGGGACTAGCGAGGGCGACAGATACGCAGTATTTT. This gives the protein CASRTGLARATDTQYF.